This passage covers 27 T cell receptor beta chains from one sample sequenced in a study of blood T cell repertoires in COVID-19. Data came from immunoSEQ multiplex PCR; TCRdb stores just in-frame clones and leaves some out. The sample lists under 250,000 clones; around 86% were seen once. The sequenced sample was peripheral blood. Source of these receptors: an elderly woman with COVID-19, enrolled during active disease.

The chain joins TRBV27 to TRBJ2-7; the match to TRBD2 covers 12 bases. The CDR3 covers 16 residues. Trimming removed 7 bases from V and 1 base from J; junction bases left unmatched: 8. Per the germline V gene, CDR1 is MNHEY and CDR2 is SMNVEV (reference sequence). This chain's CDR3 is CASNRTSGATSYEQYV. In nucleotides, the CDR3 is TGTGCCAGCAATCGGACTAGCGGGGCTACTTCCTACGAGCAGTACGTC.

V gene TRBV19 combines with J gene TRBJ1-5, with a tentative D call TRBD1 (5 bases). CDR3 length: 15 amino acids. Germline lookup yields CDR1 LNHDA and CDR2 SQIVND (reference sequence). The germline V and J ends were trimmed by 4 bases and 2 bases, with 12 bases remaining between them. The CDR3 sequence is CASSTQGLGNQPQHF. The CDR3 nucleotides are TGTGCCAGTAGTACGCAGGGTTTGGGCAATCAGCCCCAGCATTTT.

This clone has a single count. The chain is built from TRBV5-1 and TRBJ1-6; 10 bases are shared with TRBD1. Per the germline V gene, CDR1 is SGHRS and CDR2 is YFSETQ. The V and J ends lost 3 bases and 8 bases, in that order; junction bases with no gene match: 5. The CDR3 has 15 residues. The CDR3 loop is CASSSGQGEYSPLHF. DNA of the CDR3: TGCGCCAGCAGCTCTGGACAGGGGGAATATTCACCCCTCCACTTT.

The chain recombines TRBV7-8 with TRBJ2-7; maybe TRBD1 (6 bases). V lost 2 bases and J lost 5, with 13 bases in between. The CDR3 extends over 14 amino acids. Germline V gene lookup returns CDR1 SGHVS and CDR2 FQNEAQ. CDR3 residues: CASSLLGALDEQYV. The DNA of the CDR3 is TGTGCCAGCAGCTTATTGGGGGCCCTCGACGAGCAGTACGTC.

The genes are TRBV5-6 and TRBJ2-7, with a possible D match to TRBD1 (6 bases). From germline, CDR1 is SGHDT and CDR2 YYEEEE. Trimming took 3 bases from V and 1 from J, leaving 17 bases between them. CDR3 length: 16 residues. CDR3 bases: TGTGCCAGCAGCTCGTTGGGGGCAGGGGTGTCCTACGAGCAGTACGTC. This encodes CASSSLGAGVSYEQYV.

This rearrangement joins TRBV29-1 to TRBJ1-1; no reliable D call. Germline V gene data show CDR1 as SQVTM and CDR2 as ANQGSEA. The V gene lost 6 bases and the J gene lost 3 bases, with 20 bases spanning the gap. This CDR3 has 15 residues. CDR3 nucleotides: TGCAGCGTCTCCGGGAACCTTCCTGAGCACACTGAAGCTTTCTTT. Translation gives CSVSGNLPEHTEAFF.

The CDR3 nucleotides are TGTGCCAGCTCACCGGAGGGGCGAACTGGACAAACTAATGAAAAACTGTTTTTT. As protein: CASSPEGRTGQTNEKLFF. This chain uses TRBV18 with TRBJ1-4, with D tentatively TRBD1 (5 bases). CDR1 and CDR2 from the germline V gene are KGHSH and LQKENI. V was cut by 3 bases and J by 1 base, with 18 bases left in between. The CDR3 length is 18 residues.

The chain is built from TRBV21-1 and TRBJ2-3; the D call TRBD1 from the table was never checked on the DNA. TRBV21-1 represents a pseudogene. The CDR3 has 15 amino acids. CDR3 nucleotides: TGTGCCAGCAGCAAAGTGGGGCAGGGGAAAGATACGCAGTATTTT. Its translation is CASSKVGQGKDTQYF.

The chain has TRBV6-2 or TRBV6-3 and TRBJ1-2; no firm D call. The CDR3 is made up of 12 amino acids. V gave up 2 bases and J gave up 7 bases, with 8 bases separating them. Germline CDR1 is MNHEY and CDR2 is SVGEGT. The CDR3 protein is CASSYTYSGYTF. The CDR3, as DNA: TGTGCCAGCAGTTACACCTACAGTGGCTACACCTTC.

The genes are TRBV10-3 and TRBJ1-1, with D possibly being TRBD1 (5 bases). Germline assignment: CDR1 ENHRY and CDR2 SYGVKD. Trimming pared 0 bases from V and 3 bases from J, leaving 5 bases between. The length of the CDR3 is 13 residues. The DNA for the CDR3 is TGTGCCATCAGTGAGTCAGGGGACACTGAAGCTTTCTTT. This codes for CAISESGDTEAFF.

This chain connects TRBV3-1 (or the pseudogene TRBV3-2) to TRBJ2-3, with D hard to call. The CDR3 is 15 residues long. CDR1 is LGHDT and CDR2 is YNNKEL in the germline V gene (reference sequence). With 2 bases removed from V and 4 bases from J, the gap between germline ends came to 13 bases. The CDR3 spells CASSQSTTWADTQYF. The CDR3 DNA follows: TGTGCCAGCAGCCAATCTACTACATGGGCAGATACGCAGTATTTT.

CDR3 coding DNA: TGTGCCAGCACCGGGGGGCAGGTCAAAAACATTCAGTACTTC. Residues: CASTGGQVKNIQYF. This chain links TRBV28 with TRBJ2-4; a weak D match, TRBD2 (7 bases). V lost 7 bases, J lost 3 bases, and 13 bases lay in between. Germline CDR1 is MDHEN and CDR2 is SYDVKM. This CDR3 spans 14 amino acids.

This clone was picked up a small number of times. The sample carries other DNA sequences with the same CDR3. The rearrangement joins TRBV5-1 to TRBJ1-5; 9 bases match TRBD1. V dropped 4 bases and J dropped 0; count of bases not matched to a gene: 2. The CDR3 is 15 residues long. Per the germline V gene, CDR1 is SGHRS and CDR2 is YFSETQ. CDR3 amino acids: CASSRTGDSNQPQHF. For the CDR3, the DNA is TGCGCCAGCAGCCGGACAGGGGATAGCAATCAGCCCCAGCATTTT.

This rearrangement joins TRBV28 to TRBJ1-1, with D maybe TRBD1 (6 bases). The CDR3 length is 13 residues. Trimming shortened V by 4 bases and J by 4 bases, and 10 bases separated the two germline ends. Per germline, CDR1 MDHEN and CDR2 SYDVKM. CDR3 sequence reads: CASSSAGVTEAFF. The CDR3, as DNA: TGTGCCAGCAGTTCTGCAGGGGTCACTGAAGCTTTCTTT.

The gene calls are TRBV19 and TRBJ1-1; 9 bases are shared with TRBD1. Germline-derived CDR1 and CDR2 are LNHDA and SQIVND (reference sequence). This CDR3 is 16 amino acids long. J was trimmed by 4 bases and V by 6 bases; bases with no gene match: 12. This CDR3 reads CASSRSGTGSITEAFF. The DNA of the CDR3 is TGTGCCAGTAGCCGGTCCGGGACAGGGAGTATCACTGAAGCTTTCTTT.

The chain combines TRBV7-2 with TRBJ1-6, with D perhaps matching TRBD1 (6 bases). This CDR3 is 14 amino acids long. V was clipped by 5 bases and J by 10 bases, with 15 bases between them. Germline loops: CDR1 SGHTA, CDR2 FQGNSA. The CDR3 loop reads CASSLDTGSSPLHF. Written as DNA, the CDR3 is TGTGCCAGCAGCCTAGATACAGGGTCATCACCCCTCCACTTT.

This clone was detected a few times. The chain employs TRBV19 and TRBJ1-5; D is ambiguous. V gave up 5 bases and J gave up 4 bases, with 9 bases separating them. CDR3 length: 13 amino acids. CDR1 is LNHDA and CDR2 is SQIVND in the germline V gene (reference sequence). For the CDR3, the DNA is TGTGCCAGTAGTTCCCAATCAAATCAGCCCCAGCATTTT. As protein: CASSSQSNQPQHF.

The V gene is TRBV19, the J gene TRBJ2-3; 11 positions match TRBD2. The CDR3 is 15 amino acids. Trimming cost V 5 bases and J 6 bases; bases outside gene matches: 7. Germline V gene lookup returns CDR1 LNHDA and CDR2 SQIVND (reference sequence). The CDR3 DNA sequence: TGTGCCAGTAGTCCTCCTAGCGGGGGGTACGATACGCAGTATTTT. It encodes CASSPPSGGYDTQYF. Drawing the rest from reference TRBV19 and TRBJ2-3, the complete variable domain is DGGITQSPKYLFRKEGQNVTLSCEQNLNHDAMYWYRQDPGQGLRLIYYSQIVNDFQKGDIAEGYSVSREKKESFPLTVTSAQKNPTAFYLCASSPPSGGYDTQYFGPGTRLTVL.

V gene TRBV5-1 combines with J gene TRBJ2-5, with D perhaps matching TRBD2 (6 bases). V was cut by 0 bases and J by 5 bases, with 17 bases left in between. The CDR3 is 16 amino acids. Germline CDR1 reads SGHRS; CDR2 reads YFSETQ. The CDR3 loop reads CASSLAEGGDRETQYF. CDR3 DNA: TGCGCCAGCAGCTTGGCCGAAGGCGGGGACCGGGAGACCCAGTACTTC.

The chain recombines TRBV3-1 (or the pseudogene TRBV3-2) with TRBJ1-4, with D tentatively TRBD1 (5 bases). V lost 3 bases and J lost 5, with 13 bases in between. The CDR3 runs 15 residues. Germline CDR1 reads LGHDT; CDR2 reads YNNKEL (reference sequence). CDR3 nucleotide sequence: TGTGCCAGCAGCCAGGACGGGACTGGGAATGAAAAACTGTTTTTT. Protein product: CASSQDGTGNEKLFF.

This chain connects TRBV5-1 to TRBJ2-3, with 10 bases fitting TRBD1. Germline values: CDR1 SGHRS, CDR2 YFSETQ. The trim removed 0 bases at V and 5 bases at J, leaving 6 bases unmatched. The CDR3 sequence is 16 residues long. The CDR3 loop is CASSLEGDRGGDTQYF. Written as DNA, the CDR3 is TGCGCCAGCAGCTTGGAGGGGGACAGGGGCGGAGATACGCAGTATTTT.

The J gene is TRBJ2-5, the V gene TRBV28; 13 bases agree with TRBD2. The CDR3 spans 16 residues. The ends lost 6 bases at V and 5 bases at J; junction bases unmatched: 9. Germline V gene sequence: CDR1 MDHEN, CDR2 SYDVKM. The DNA of the CDR3 is TGTGCCAGCAGCGGACTAGCGGGGGATGCAGGGGAGACCCAGTACTTC. Translated: CASSGLAGDAGETQYF. Combining the CDR3 with reference TRBV28 and TRBJ2-5 gives the whole variable domain DVKVTQSSRYLVKRTGEKVFLECVQDMDHENMFWYRQDPGLGLRLIYFSYDVKMKEKGDIPEGYSVSREKKERFSLILESASTNQTSMYLCASSGLAGDAGETQYFGPGTRLLVL.

This clone is a singleton in its sample. The rearrangement links TRBV11-2 to TRBJ1-6; TRBD1 aligns across 10 bases. The CDR3 contains 17 residues. In germline, CDR1 is SGHAT, CDR2 FQNNGV. The J segment lost 7 bases and the V segment lost 1 base, leaving 7 bases of the junction unmatched. CDR3 loop: CASSLGYWTGGNSPLHF. In nucleotides, the CDR3 is TGTGCCAGCAGCTTAGGGTATTGGACAGGGGGGAATTCACCCCTCCACTTT.

This clone showed up just once. The chain links TRBV28 to TRBJ2-1, with D perhaps matching TRBD2 (6 bases). CDR3 length: 19 residues. CDR1 is MDHEN, CDR2 SYDVKM, per germline. Trimming pared 4 bases from V and 0 bases from J, leaving 22 bases between. The CDR3 protein is CASSSPSQIHGSSYNEQFF. CDR3 nucleotide sequence: TGTGCCAGCAGTTCCCCCTCCCAAATCCACGGGAGCTCCTACAATGAGCAGTTCTTC.

This clone was counted a few times. V usage is TRBV19 and J usage is TRBJ1-1; the match to TRBD1 covers 9 bases. The CDR3 totals 15 residues. J lost 2 bases, V lost 3 bases, and 4 bases had no gene match. Germline V gives CDR1 LNHDA, CDR2 SQIVND (reference sequence). The CDR3 is CASSIPGQGNTEAFF. Here the CDR3 DNA reads TGTGCCAGTAGTATCCCGGGACAGGGTAACACTGAAGCTTTCTTT.

This sequence joins TRBV14 and TRBJ2-3, with 8 bases lining up with TRBD2. This CDR3 has 15 amino acids. Germline assignment: CDR1 SGHDN and CDR2 FVKESK. Unmatched junction bases numbered 5, after V lost 4 bases and J lost 2 bases. As DNA, the CDR3 is TGTGCCAGCAGCCGGGCGGGGGGCGCCACAGATACGCAGTATTTT. It yields the protein CASSRAGGATDTQYF.

This chain's CDR3 is CASWAGSSYNEQFF. The CDR3 DNA sequence: TGCGCCAGCTGGGCAGGGTCCTCCTACAATGAGCAGTTCTTC. The J gene is TRBJ2-1, the V gene TRBV5-1; perhaps TRBD1 as D (5 bases). The CDR3 length is 14 residues. V gave up 7 bases and J gave up 0 bases, with 11 bases separating them. Per the germline V gene, CDR1 is SGHRS and CDR2 is YFSETQ.